The following is a TCR beta chain sequence with its context. No antigen is known for it. The germline V gene encodes CDR1 DFQATT and CDR2 SNEGSKA (reference sequence). This CDR3 contains 14 residues. The data were obtained in a study of T cells expressing NK-cell markers. It was by 5'RACE template switching with UMIs that TCR beta cDNA was made. TCRdb derives one entry per CDR3 protein from the 5' RACE reads, leaving out DNA. The specimen's table records 160,000 or so distinct CDR3 sequences. Study observations and caveats: Once again these clonotypes came out on top in the CD3+CD56-NKG2C+ fraction of four donors. Dominant NKG2C+ clonotypes in 6 or 7 donors made up about 1.0-7.5% of CD8+ T cells.

Sequenced: blood T cells: a sorted CD56 or NKG2C T cell subset, CD4+ or CD8+ T cells, or bulk PBMC T cells (not recorded which). This receptor was obtained from a woman aged 18-70 years in good health. This chain uses TRBV20-1 with TRBJ2-3; TCRdb reports TRBD2, a call that lacks DNA to check it against. The CDR3 reads CSAEAGGPTDTQYF.